Ten or more counts support the clone carrying this TCR beta chain. The sample belongs to a study of blood T cell repertoires in COVID-19. Original methodology: Cell counts per sample came from amplifying reference gene primers. Clones were sequenced by immunoSEQ multiplex PCR, and TCRdb holds only the in-frame ones, with some missing. Clone size and the V and J calls come from that table; the DNA yielded D and trimming. The sample shows fewer than 300,000 clones, around three quarters of them seen only once. The sequenced sample consisted of peripheral blood. This TCR came from a woman older than 75 with acute or convalescent COVID-19.

CDR3 DNA: TGTGCCAGCAGCGAGGGACTACAGATCACAGATACGCAGTATTTT. This translates into CASSEGLQITDTQYF. The chain has TRBV7-9 and TRBJ2-3; 7 positions agree with TRBD2. Germline CDR1 SEHNR, CDR2 FQNEAQ (reference sequence). J gave up 2 bases and V 5 bases, and 7 bases lay outside the gene matches. This CDR3 is 15 amino acids long.